These 32 T cell receptor beta chains came from one sample sequenced in a study of early T cells in non-severe SARS-CoV-2 infection. TCRdb redid the calling of the 5' RACE reads with MiXCR, one entry per CDR3 protein. The profile shows approximately 76,000 distinct CDR3 sequences, roughly an eighth of them singletons. The sample consisted of whole blood. These receptors were obtained from an adult who was a healthcare worker with PCR-confirmed SARS-CoV-2 infection or an uninfected control (not recorded which).

This clonotype has ten or more counts. This chain links TRBV5-4 with TRBJ2-1; perhaps TRBD2 as D (5 bases). The germline V and J ends were trimmed by 10 bases and 5 bases, with 16 bases remaining between them. CDR1 and CDR2 (germline): SGHNT, YYREEE (reference sequence). This CDR3 has 13 amino acids. The CDR3 nucleotides read TGTGCCTTGGGAGCAATCGGTAACAATGAGCAGTTCTTC. This translates into CALGAIGNNEQFF.

The rearrangement links TRBV7-9 to TRBJ2-5; D is perhaps TRBD1 (6 bases). Between the trimmed V and J ends, which lost 5 bases and 0 bases, there was a span of 10 bases. The CDR3 is made up of 14 amino acids. The germline CDR1 and CDR2 sequences are SEHNR and FQNEAQ (reference sequence). Written as DNA, the CDR3 is TGTGCCAGCAGCACCGGACAGAACCAAGAGACCCAGTACTTC. Residues: CASSTGQNQETQYF.

The chain recombines TRBV29-1 with TRBJ2-2; weak D call: TRBD2 (6 bases). Trimming removed 0 bases at V and 9 bases at J, with 8 bases between. Germline V gene sequence: CDR1 SQVTM, CDR2 ANQGSEA. CDR3 length: 12 amino acids. The DNA of the CDR3 is TGCAGCGTTGAAGATGCGGGAAGGGAGCTGTTTTTT. Amino acid sequence: CSVEDAGRELFF.

The sample holds a few counts of this clonotype. V usage is TRBV7-3 and J usage is TRBJ2-1, with 9 nucleotides matching TRBD2. V lost 3 bases and J lost 4; bases outside the gene matches: 7. CDR1 is SGHTA and CDR2 is FQGTGA in the germline V gene. This CDR3 has 16 amino acids. CDR3 sequence reads: CASSLGLAGRYNEQFF. The CDR3 DNA follows: TGTGCCAGCAGCTTGGGCCTAGCGGGGCGTTACAATGAGCAGTTCTTC.

The count of this clonotype is one. A much more abundant neighbour one base away suggests this may be a read error. The conserved phenylalanine or tryptophan normally closing the CDR3 is absent here, so this likely arose from a read error. CDR3 coding DNA: TGTGCCAGCAGAACCGACACTGGAGACTATGGCTACACCTAC. This codes for CASRTDTGDYGYTY. The chain combines TRBV12-3 or TRBV12-4 with TRBJ1-2; D remains unclear. The CDR3 totals 14 residues. V lost 6 bases to trimming and J lost 3 bases, with 14 bases between them.

The chain combines TRBV7-9 with TRBJ2-1; 14 bases agree with TRBD2. The CDR3 is 15 amino acids. Per germline, CDR1 SEHNR and CDR2 FQNEAQ (reference sequence). Trimming took 2 bases from V and 8 from J; bases not matched to a gene: 2. The CDR3 reads CASSLMTSGRDEQFF. The CDR3 nucleotides read TGTGCCAGCAGCTTAATGACTAGCGGGAGGGATGAGCAGTTCTTC.

This clonotype was observed many times. J is TRBJ1-1 and V is TRBV7-8; D unclear. V lost 0 bases, J lost 3 bases, and 5 bases lay in between. Germline-derived CDR1 and CDR2 are SGHVS and FQNEAQ. The CDR3 is 13 residues long. The CDR3 DNA reads as TGTGCCAGCAGCTTAGCCCTTTACACTGAAGCTTTCTTT. Encoded protein: CASSLALYTEAFF.

There are many counts of this clonotype. This chain connects TRBV5-1 to TRBJ2-5; possible D gene TRBD2, 5 bases. Germline CDR1 is SGHRS and CDR2 is YFSETQ. This CDR3 comprises 14 residues. V lost 2 bases, J lost 5 bases, and 13 bases lay in between. The CDR3 is CASSFPGGGETQYF. CDR3 nucleotide sequence: TGCGCCAGCAGCTTCCCCGGCGGAGGTGAGACCCAGTACTTC.

The chain employs TRBV18 and TRBJ2-2; 7 bases agree with TRBD2. Germline CDR1 reads KGHSH; CDR2 reads LQKENI. Losses at the gene ends were 3 bases for V and 6 bases for J; bases not matched to a gene: 10. This CDR3 comprises 16 residues. The CDR3 DNA sequence: TGTGCCAGCTCACCCGGGACTACCCGACCACCCGGGGAGCTGTTTTTT. Translation: CASSPGTTRPPGELFF.

The chain employs TRBV30 and TRBJ2-7, with TRBD2 matching over 8 bases. Looked up from germline, CDR1 is GTSNPN and CDR2 is SVGIG (reference sequence). CDR3 length equals 12 residues. Unmatched junction bases numbered 4, after V lost 4 bases and J lost 5 bases. This chain's CDR3 is CAWTTGGDEQYF. The CDR3, as DNA: TGTGCCTGGACTACGGGGGGGGACGAGCAGTACTTC.

This clonotype has only a few counts. The chain carries TRBV6-6 and TRBJ2-2, with D uncertain. The V gene lost 9 bases and the J gene lost 6 bases, with 11 bases spanning the gap. Germline lookup yields CDR1 MNHNY and CDR2 SVGAGI (reference sequence). This CDR3 has 12 amino acids. CDR3 nucleotide sequence: TGTGCCAGTAGAGAACGTCCCGGGGAGCTGTTTTTT. This sequence encodes CASRERPGELFF.

This clonotype was observed at least ten times. The chain joins TRBV13 to TRBJ2-5; weak D call: TRBD1 (5 bases). The V gene lost 0 bases and the J gene lost 6 bases, with 8 bases spanning the gap. The CDR3 loop spans 13 amino acids. CDR1 and CDR2 (germline): PRHDT, FYEKMQ (reference sequence). Here the CDR3 DNA reads TGTGCCAGCAGCTTAGGAGACAGCCAGACCCAGTACTTC. It yields the protein CASSLGDSQTQYF.

The CDR3 reads CAWDTGSGNTIYF. The CDR3 DNA is TGTGCCTGGGATACAGGGTCCGGAAACACCATATATTTT. The chain uses TRBV30 and TRBJ1-3; tentatively, D is TRBD1 (6 bases). CDR1 is GTSNPN, CDR2 SVGIG, per germline (reference sequence). Trimming left V 5 bases short and J 4 bases short, with 12 bases between. This CDR3 has 13 amino acids.

The J gene is TRBJ2-2, the V gene TRBV5-1, with D perhaps being TRBD1 or TRBD2 (5 bases each). In germline, CDR1 is SGHRS, CDR2 YFSETQ. CDR3 length: 16 residues. Trimming stripped 3 bases from V and 5 bases from J, with 17 bases between. CDR3 sequence (DNA): TGCGCCAGCAGCTGGATGACGGGGCCGAGTACCGGGGAGCTGTTTTTT. Amino acid sequence: CASSWMTGPSTGELFF. Full variable domain (missing parts from reference TRBV5-1 and TRBJ2-2): KAGVTQTPRYLIKTRGQQVTLSCSPISGHRSVSWYQQTPGQGLQFLFEYFSETQRNKGNFPGRFSGRQFSNSRSEMNVSTLELGDSALYLCASSWMTGPSTGELFFGEGSRLTVL.

In its sample, this clonotype was seen a few times. V usage is TRBV6-5 and J usage is TRBJ1-1; no definite D call. CDR1 is MNHEY, CDR2 SVGAGI, per germline. The CDR3 length is 15 residues. The V gene lost 0 bases and the J gene lost 6 bases, with 14 bases spanning the gap. The CDR3 sequence is CASSYSSRHGAEAFF. As DNA, the CDR3 is TGTGCCAGCAGTTACTCGAGTCGCCACGGCGCTGAAGCTTTCTTT.

This clonotype was observed many times. V gene TRBV6-5 combines with J gene TRBJ2-2, with 8 bases that match TRBD1. The V gene's germline CDR1 is MNHEY and CDR2 SVGAGI. This CDR3 comprises 15 residues. V was clipped by 2 bases and J by 1 base; unmatched bases: 0. The CDR3: CASSYDRGNTGELFF. In DNA form, the CDR3 reads TGTGCCAGCAGTTACGACAGGGGGAACACCGGGGAGCTGTTTTTT.

This clonotype was picked up many times. CDR3 loop: CASSWGDGANVLTF. The CDR3 bases are TGTGCCAGCAGCTGGGGGGATGGGGCCAACGTCCTGACTTTC. The V call is TRBV11-2, the J call TRBJ2-6; tentatively, D is TRBD2 (6 bases). With 4 bases removed from V and 3 bases from J, the gap between germline ends came to 7 bases. The CDR3 is 14 residues long. The V gene's germline CDR1 is SGHAT and CDR2 FQNNGV. Full variable domain (missing parts from reference TRBV11-2 and TRBJ2-6): EAGVAQSPRYKIIEKRQSVAFWCNPISGHATLYWYQQILGQGPKLLIQFQNNGVVDDSQLPKDRFSAERLKGVDSTLKIQPAKLEDSAVYLCASSWGDGANVLTFGAGSRLTVL.

V and J are TRBV12-3 or TRBV12-4 and TRBJ2-7; possibly TRBD1 or TRBD2 for D (5 bases each). The V end lost 4 bases, the J end lost 7 bases, and 17 bases lay between the germline ends. CDR3 length equals 14 residues. The CDR3 bases are TGTGCCAGCAGTTCCGGGACCCTAAGTGGGGAGCAGTACTTC. This translates into CASSSGTLSGEQYF.

In the case of this clonotype: A much larger clone is a single base away; this may be a read error. The chain uses TRBV12-3 or TRBV12-4 and TRBJ1-6; possible D gene TRBD1, 5 bases. The CDR3 has 11 residues. This chain's CDR3 is CAGSLGTALHF. DNA for the CDR3: TGTGCCGGCAGTTTAGGGACGGCCCTCCACTTT.

About this clonotype itself: At one end, the junction sequence differs from germline, possibly due to a read error. The chain has TRBV7-8 and TRBJ1-1; 7 nucleotides line up with TRBD1. In germline, CDR1 is SGHVS, CDR2 FQNEAQ. The CDR3 loop spans 15 amino acids. In DNA form, the CDR3 reads TGTGCCAACAGCCGGGGGAGGGGGCTCAGCACTGAAGCTTTCTTT. It yields the protein CANSRGRGLSTEAFF. The whole variable domain, filled in from reference TRBV7-8 and TRBJ1-1, reads GAGVSQSPRYKVAKRGQDVALRCDPISGHVSLFWYQQALGQGPEFLTYFQNEAQLDKSGLPSDRFFAERPEGSVSTLKIQRTQQEDSAVYLCANSRGRGLSTEAFFGQGTRLTVV.

The rearrangement links TRBV5-8 to TRBJ2-1; tentative D call: TRBD2 (7 bases). V was shortened by 6 bases and J by 0 bases, with 13 bases between the two germline ends. Germline CDR1 and CDR2: SGHTS and YDEGEE. The CDR3 sequence is 15 residues long. CDR3 in amino acids: CASMGGRSSYNEQFF. The CDR3 DNA reads TGTGCCAGCATGGGGGGGCGGAGCTCCTACAATGAGCAGTTCTTC.

This clonotype came up a few times. This sequence joins TRBV10-3 and TRBJ2-1; D perhaps matches TRBD2 (5 bases). The CDR3 consists of 12 residues. From germline, CDR1 is ENHRY and CDR2 SYGVKD. The V gene lost 10 bases and the J gene lost 0 bases, with 7 bases spanning the gap. The CDR3 DNA is TGTGCCACTCGGGGCTCCTACAATGAGCAGTTCTTC. As protein: CATRGSYNEQFF.

This clonotype was seen a few times. This sequence joins TRBV18 and TRBJ2-7; D tentatively reads TRBD1 or TRBD2 (6 bases each). Germline CDR1 KGHSH, CDR2 LQKENI. The ends were cut back, 6 bases at V and 1 base at J, with 13 bases in the middle. The CDR3 is 14 residues long. CDR3 amino acids: CASSVGGQSYEQYF. CDR3 coding DNA: TGTGCCAGCTCGGTCGGGGGCCAATCCTACGAGCAGTACTTC. Full variable domain (remainder filled in from reference TRBV18 and TRBJ2-7): NAGVMQNPRHLVRRRGQEARLRCSPMKGHSHVYWYRQLPEEGLKFMVYLQKENIIDESGMPKERFSAEFPKEGPSILRIQQVVRGDSAAYFCASSVGGQSYEQYFGPGTRLTVT.

Only a few counts were recorded for this clonotype. The chain links TRBV15 to TRBJ2-1; the D is unclear. Germline CDR1 and CDR2: LNHNV and YYDKDF (reference sequence). V lost 0 bases and J lost 8, with 14 bases in between. The CDR3 length is 15 residues. The CDR3 is CATSRDRFLLDEQFF. Written as DNA, the CDR3 is TGTGCCACCAGCAGAGACCGATTCCTTCTGGATGAGCAGTTCTTC. Using reference TRBV15 and TRBJ2-1 for the parts outside the CDR3, the full variable domain is DAMVIQNPRYQVTQFGKPVTLSCSQTLNHNVMYWYQQKSSQAPKLLFHYYDKDFNNEADTPDNFQSRRPNTSFCFLDIRSPGLGDTAMYLCATSRDRFLLDEQFFGPGTRLTVL.

This chain joins TRBV21-1 and TRBJ2-5; TRBD1 is the table's D call, not checked against the DNA. TRBV21-1 is designated a pseudogene. This CDR3 region has 18 residues. CDR3 bases: TGTGCCAGCAGCAGTCTGGGACAGGGGATTCCCGGCCAAGAGACCCAGTACTTC. Its translation: CASSSLGQGIPGQETQYF.

The V and J genes are TRBV6-2 or TRBV6-3 and TRBJ2-2, with 9 bases identical to TRBD2. The CDR3 has 15 amino acids. Germline V CDR1 and CDR2: MNHEY, SVGEGT. J gave up 7 bases and V 4 bases, and 7 bases lay outside the gene matches. This CDR3 reads CASSSYSGRIGELFF. Here the CDR3 DNA reads TGTGCCAGCAGTTCCTATAGCGGGAGAATCGGGGAGCTGTTTTTT.

This clonotype was detected only a few times. The gene calls are TRBV20-1 and TRBJ1-6, with 9 bases matching TRBD1. This CDR3 has 16 residues. The germline CDR1 and CDR2 sequences are DFQATT and SNEGSKA (reference sequence). V shed 0 bases, J shed 7 bases, and the junction held 7 bases outside the gene matches. For the CDR3, the DNA is TGCAGTGCTAGAGATCCGGCGGGACAGGGAAATTCACCCCTCCACTTT. It codes for CSARDPAGQGNSPLHF.

This clonotype was counted between two and nine times. The V gene is TRBV29-1, the J gene TRBJ2-7; 13 bases are shared with TRBD2. V was pared by 3 bases and J by 3 bases, with 2 bases of the junction left unmatched. Germline CDR1 and CDR2: SQVTM and ANQGSEA. This CDR3 has 14 residues. CDR3 DNA sequence: TGCAGCGTTGAGACTAGCGGGGGGAACTACGAGCAGTACTTC. Encoded protein: CSVETSGGNYEQYF.

This clonotype has just a few counts. The chain is built from TRBV6-6 and TRBJ2-1; TRBD2 matches at 11 bases. The CDR3 is made up of 18 amino acids. Looked up from germline, CDR1 is MNHNY and CDR2 is SVGAGI (reference sequence). V dropped 2 bases and J dropped 3; count of bases not matched to a gene: 9. The CDR3 region has the DNA TGTGCCAGCAGTTACACGGGTAGCGGGAGGGGGGGCTACAATGAGCAGTTCTTC. Its translation is CASSYTGSGRGGYNEQFF.

There are a few counts of this clonotype. The chain links TRBV19 to TRBJ2-7, with D tentatively TRBD1 (6 bases). This CDR3 is built from 12 residues. Between the trimmed V and J ends, which lost 5 bases and 4 bases, there was a span of 9 bases. Germline loops: CDR1 LNHDA, CDR2 SQIVND (reference sequence). The CDR3 sequence is CASSGDRYEQYF. The CDR3 DNA is TGTGCCAGTAGTGGCGACAGGTACGAGCAGTACTTC.

This clonotype was picked up many times. The chain couples TRBV9 to TRBJ2-2, with TRBD2 as a possible D gene (6 bases). Germline CDR1 reads SGDLS; CDR2 reads YYNGEE. Between the trimmed V and J ends, which lost 1 base and 4 bases, there was a span of 14 bases. CDR3 length equals 16 residues. CDR3 residues: CASSVSGGKGTGELFF. In nucleotides, the CDR3 is TGTGCCAGCAGCGTATCGGGCGGGAAAGGCACCGGGGAGCTGTTTTTT.

This clonotype has more than one count but fewer than ten. V usage is TRBV19 and J usage is TRBJ2-3; D not certain. The CDR3 runs to 14 residues. Germline V gives CDR1 LNHDA, CDR2 SQIVND (reference sequence). Between the trimmed V and J ends, which lost 5 bases and 4 bases, there was a span of 13 bases. CDR3 loop: CASSLRDPSDTQYF. The CDR3 nucleotides read TGTGCCAGTAGTCTACGAGATCCCTCAGATACGCAGTATTTT.